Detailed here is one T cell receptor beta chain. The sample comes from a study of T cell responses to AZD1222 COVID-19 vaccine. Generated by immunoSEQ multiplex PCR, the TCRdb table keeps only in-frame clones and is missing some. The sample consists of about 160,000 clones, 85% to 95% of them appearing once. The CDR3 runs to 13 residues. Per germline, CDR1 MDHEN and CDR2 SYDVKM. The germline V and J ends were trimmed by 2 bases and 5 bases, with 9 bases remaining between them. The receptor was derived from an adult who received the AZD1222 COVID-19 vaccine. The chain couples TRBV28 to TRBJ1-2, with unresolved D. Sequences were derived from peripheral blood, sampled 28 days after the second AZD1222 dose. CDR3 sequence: CASSLGHQYGYTF. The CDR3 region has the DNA TGTGCCAGCAGTTTAGGGCACCAATATGGCTACACCTTC.